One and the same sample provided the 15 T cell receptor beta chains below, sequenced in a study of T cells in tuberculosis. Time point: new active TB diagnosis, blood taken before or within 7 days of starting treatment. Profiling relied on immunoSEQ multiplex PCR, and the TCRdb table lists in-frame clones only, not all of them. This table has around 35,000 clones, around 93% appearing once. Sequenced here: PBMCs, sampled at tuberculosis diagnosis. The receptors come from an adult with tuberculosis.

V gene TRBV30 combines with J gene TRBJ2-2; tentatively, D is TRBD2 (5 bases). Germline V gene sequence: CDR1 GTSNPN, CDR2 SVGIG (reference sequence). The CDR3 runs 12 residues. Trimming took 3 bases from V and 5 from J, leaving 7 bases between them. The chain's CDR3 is CAWREATGELFF. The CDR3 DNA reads TGTGCCTGGAGGGAGGCAACCGGGGAGCTGTTTTTT. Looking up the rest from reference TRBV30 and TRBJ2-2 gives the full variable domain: SQTIHQWPATLVQPVGSPLSLECTVEGTSNPNLYWYRQAAGRGLQLLFYSVGIGQISSEVPQNLSASRPQDRQFILSSKKLLLSDSGFYLCAWREATGELFFGEGSRLTVL.

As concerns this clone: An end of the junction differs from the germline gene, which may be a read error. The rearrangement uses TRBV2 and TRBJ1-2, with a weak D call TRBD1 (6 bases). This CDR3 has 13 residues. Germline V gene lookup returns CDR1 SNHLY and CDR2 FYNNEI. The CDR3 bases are TGTGCCAGCAGTGATGGGACATCGGGCGGTCGCGCCTTC. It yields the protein CASSDGTSGGRAF.

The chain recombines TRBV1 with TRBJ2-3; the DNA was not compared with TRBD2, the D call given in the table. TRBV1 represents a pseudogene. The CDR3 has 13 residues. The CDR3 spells CTSARGCTDTQYF. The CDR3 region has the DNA TGCACCAGCGCTCGCGGCTGCACAGATACGCAGTATTTT.

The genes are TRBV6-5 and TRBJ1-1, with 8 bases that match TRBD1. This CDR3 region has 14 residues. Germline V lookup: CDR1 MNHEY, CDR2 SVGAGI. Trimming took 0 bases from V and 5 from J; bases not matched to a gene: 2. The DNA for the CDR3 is TGTGCCAGCAGTTACTCGGACAGGGAAACTGAAGCTTTCTTT. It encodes CASSYSDRETEAFF.

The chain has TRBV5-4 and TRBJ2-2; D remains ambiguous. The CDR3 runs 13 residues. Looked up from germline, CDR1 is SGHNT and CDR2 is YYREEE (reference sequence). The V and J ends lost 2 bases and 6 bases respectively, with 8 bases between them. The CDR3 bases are TGTGCCAGCAGCTTAGAACAACCCGGGGAGCTGTTTTTT. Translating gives CASSLEQPGELFF.

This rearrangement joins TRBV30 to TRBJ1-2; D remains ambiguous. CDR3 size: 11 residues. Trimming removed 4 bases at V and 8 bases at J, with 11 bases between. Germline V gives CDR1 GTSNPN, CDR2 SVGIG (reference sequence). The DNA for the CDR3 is TGTGCCTGGAAGCCGCCTATAGGCTACACCTTC. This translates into CAWKPPIGYTF.

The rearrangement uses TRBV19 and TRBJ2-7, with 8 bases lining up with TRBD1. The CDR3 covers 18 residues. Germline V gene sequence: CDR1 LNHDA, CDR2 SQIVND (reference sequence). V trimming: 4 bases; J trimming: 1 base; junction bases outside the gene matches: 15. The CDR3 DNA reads TGTGCCAGTAGTACTGGACAGGGTTCGGGGGTAGGTTCCTACGAGCAGTACGTC. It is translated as CASSTGQGSGVGSYEQYV.

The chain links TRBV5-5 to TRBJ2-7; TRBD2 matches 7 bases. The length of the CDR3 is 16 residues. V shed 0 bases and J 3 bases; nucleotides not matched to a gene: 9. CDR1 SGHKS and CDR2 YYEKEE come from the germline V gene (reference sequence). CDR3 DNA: TGTGCCAGCAGCTTGGCCCTGGGGGGGAAAGACTACGAGCAGTACTTC. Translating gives CASSLALGGKDYEQYF. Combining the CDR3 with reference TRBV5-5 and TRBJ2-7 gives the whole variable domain DAGVTQSPTHLIKTRGQQVTLRCSPISGHKSVSWYQQVLGQGPQFIFQYYEKEERGRGNFPDRFSARQFPNYSSELNVNALLLGDSALYLCASSLALGGKDYEQYFGPGTRLTVT.

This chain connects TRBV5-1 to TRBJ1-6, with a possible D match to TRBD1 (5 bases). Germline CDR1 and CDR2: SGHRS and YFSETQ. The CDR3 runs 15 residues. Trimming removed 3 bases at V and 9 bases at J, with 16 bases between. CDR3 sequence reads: CASSSIWGGGSPLHF. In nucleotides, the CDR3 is TGCGCCAGCAGCTCGATTTGGGGGGGAGGTTCACCCCTCCACTTT.

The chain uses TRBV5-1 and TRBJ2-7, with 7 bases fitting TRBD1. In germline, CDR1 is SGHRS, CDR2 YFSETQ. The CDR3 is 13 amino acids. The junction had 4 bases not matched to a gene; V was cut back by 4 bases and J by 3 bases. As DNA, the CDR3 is TGCGCCAGCAGCACAGGGGTGGACTACGAGCAGTACGTC. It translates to CASSTGVDYEQYV.

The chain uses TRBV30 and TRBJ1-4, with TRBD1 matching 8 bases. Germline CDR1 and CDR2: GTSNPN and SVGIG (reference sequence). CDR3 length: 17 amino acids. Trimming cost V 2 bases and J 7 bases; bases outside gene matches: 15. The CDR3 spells CAWSIVEPGRGREKLFF. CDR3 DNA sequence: TGTGCCTGGAGTATCGTGGAACCCGGCAGGGGGCGTGAAAAACTGTTTTTT.

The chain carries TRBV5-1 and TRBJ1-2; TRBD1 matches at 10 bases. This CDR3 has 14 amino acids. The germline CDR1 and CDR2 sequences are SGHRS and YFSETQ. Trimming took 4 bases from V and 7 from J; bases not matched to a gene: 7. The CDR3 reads CASSLTGGGGGYTF. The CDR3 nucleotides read TGCGCCAGCAGCCTGACAGGGGGCGGGGGTGGCTACACCTTC. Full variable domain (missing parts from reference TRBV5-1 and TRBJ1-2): KAGVTQTPRYLIKTRGQQVTLSCSPISGHRSVSWYQQTPGQGLQFLFEYFSETQRNKGNFPGRFSGRQFSNSRSEMNVSTLELGDSALYLCASSLTGGGGGYTFGSGTRLTVV.

The CDR3 spells CASSYPSQGVNTEAFF. In nucleotides, the CDR3 is TGTGCCAGCAGTTACCCCTCCCAGGGGGTGAACACTGAAGCTTTCTTT. This chain joins TRBV28 and TRBJ1-1; 7 bases match TRBD1. CDR3 length equals 16 residues. V was pared by 4 bases and J by 0 bases, with 8 bases of the junction left unmatched. CDR1 and CDR2 from the germline V gene are MDHEN and SYDVKM.

The CDR3 DNA is TGTGCCAGCAGAGGAGGGTACGAGCAGTACTTC. Translating it yields CASRGGYEQYF. The V gene is TRBV11-1, the J gene TRBJ2-7, with D maybe TRBD2 (6 bases). CDR3 length: 11 residues. Trimming cost V 6 bases and J 4 bases, with 7 bases left between them. Germline V lookup: CDR1 SGHAT, CDR2 FQDESV (reference sequence).

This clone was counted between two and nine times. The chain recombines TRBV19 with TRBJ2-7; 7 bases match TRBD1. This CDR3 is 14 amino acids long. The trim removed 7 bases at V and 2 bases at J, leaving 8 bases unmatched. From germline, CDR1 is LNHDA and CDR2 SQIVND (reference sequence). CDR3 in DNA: TGTGCCAGTACCCCGACAGGGAATCCCTACGAGCAGTACTTC. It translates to CASTPTGNPYEQYF.